The 19 T cell receptor beta chains presented below share a single source sample, sequenced in a study of blood T cell repertoires in COVID-19. Here immunoSEQ multiplex PCR was the method, and the copy in TCRdb shows in-frame clones only, minus some. The table has some 170,000 clones, 81% seen once. Sequences were obtained from peripheral blood. The receptors originated from a man in his fifties or sixties with active or convalescent COVID-19.

V is TRBV10-1 and J is TRBJ1-1; 8 bases are a match to TRBD1. Trimming took 4 bases from V and 5 from J; bases not matched to a gene: 3. This CDR3 region has 13 residues. From germline, CDR1 is WNHNN and CDR2 SYGVQD (reference sequence). The CDR3 DNA follows: TGCGCCAGCAGTGCACAGGGGGGGACTGAAGCTTTCTTT. Translated: CASSAQGGTEAFF.

This clone showed up just once. This sequence joins TRBV5-1 and TRBJ2-2, with 7 bases aligning to TRBD2. Germline V gene lookup returns CDR1 SGHRS and CDR2 YFSETQ. Losses at the gene ends were 1 base for V and 4 bases for J; bases not matched to a gene: 7. The CDR3 sequence is 16 residues long. The CDR3 region is CASSLQGLKVTGELFF. The DNA for the CDR3 is TGCGCCAGCAGCTTGCAGGGACTAAAGGTCACCGGGGAGCTGTTTTTT.

This clone was seen a single time. V usage is TRBV4-2 and J usage is TRBJ2-3, with 9 positions matching TRBD2. The CDR3 contains 15 residues. Unmatched junction bases numbered 1, after V lost 1 base and J lost 2 bases. CDR1 LGHNA and CDR2 YNFKEQ come from the germline V gene. This CDR3 reads CASSQASGDTDTQYF. The CDR3 coding sequence is TGTGCCAGCAGCCAAGCTAGCGGGGACACAGATACGCAGTATTTT.

This clone was recorded many times. The chain joins TRBV10-3 to TRBJ1-5; D may be TRBD1 (6 bases). CDR1 is ENHRY, CDR2 SYGVKD, per germline. This CDR3 comprises 15 residues. Trimming pared 3 bases from V and 4 bases from J, leaving 13 bases between. The CDR3 sequence: CAISDQGSGNQPQHF. The CDR3 bases are TGTGCCATCAGTGATCAGGGGAGTGGGAATCAGCCCCAGCATTTT.

A few counts support this clone. This rearrangement joins TRBV7-8 to TRBJ1-6; D unclear. V lost 7 bases and J 7 bases, leaving 17 bases between the germline ends. Looked up from germline, CDR1 is SGHVS and CDR2 is FQNEAQ. This CDR3 has 15 residues. The CDR3: CASTRLPEANSPLHF. In DNA, the CDR3 is TGTGCCAGCACACGTTTACCGGAGGCCAATTCACCCCTCCACTTT.

This sequence joins TRBV11-2 and TRBJ2-7; 11 nucleotides line up with TRBD2. CDR3 length: 14 residues. Germline CDR1 and CDR2: SGHAT and FQNNGV. The V segment lost 5 bases and the J segment 7 bases; nucleotides outside the gene matches: 7. Here the CDR3 DNA reads TGTGCCAGCAGCCCCATAGCGGGGGGGTGGGAGCAGTACTTC. Translated, it gives CASSPIAGGWEQYF.

The chain's CDR3 is CASSKGGDYVPNTEAFF. CDR3 coding DNA: TGTGCCAGCAGCAAAGGGGGGGATTACGTCCCTAACACTGAAGCTTTCTTT. This chain links TRBV21-1 with TRBJ1-1. TRBV21-1 is flagged as a pseudogene. This CDR3 is 17 amino acids long.

V is TRBV5-5 and J is TRBJ2-7; 10 bases fit TRBD1. The CDR3 spans 15 residues. With V trimmed by 4 bases and J by 5 bases, 9 bases remained unmatched. In germline, CDR1 is SGHKS, CDR2 YYEKEE (reference sequence). The CDR3 bases are TGTGCCAGCAGCGTTGGCCGACAGGGGGCGAACGAGCAGTACTTC. Protein product: CASSVGRQGANEQYF.

This chain links TRBV5-6 with TRBJ1-2, with TRBD1 identical over 8 bases. The CDR3 is made up of 15 amino acids. Germline V gene data show CDR1 as SGHDT and CDR2 as YYEEEE. The V and J ends lost 4 bases and 3 bases, in that order; junction bases with no gene match: 8. The CDR3 protein is CASSRWTGTDYGYTF. CDR3 coding DNA: TGTGCCAGCAGCCGATGGACAGGGACTGACTATGGCTACACCTTC.

The chain combines TRBV29-1 with TRBJ1-1; possible D gene TRBD1, 6 bases. The germline CDR1 and CDR2 sequences are SQVTM and ANQGSEA. The CDR3 length is 14 residues. V was trimmed by 4 bases and J by 5 bases, leaving 17 bases between them. CDR3: CSVVPGHRATEAFF. CDR3 sequence (DNA): TGCAGCGTTGTCCCGGGACACAGGGCAACTGAAGCTTTCTTT.

The V gene is TRBV24-1, the J gene TRBJ1-2; D remains unclear. V lost 3 bases, J lost 8 bases, and 15 bases lay in between. In germline, CDR1 is KGHDR, CDR2 SFDVKD. The length of the CDR3 is 14 residues. The CDR3 DNA is TGTGCCACCAGTGATGAGACATATCGTGGGGGCTACACCTTC. Its protein product is CATSDETYRGGYTF.

The chain has TRBV7-9 and TRBJ2-2; 8 bases fit TRBD2. Germline CDR1 and CDR2: SEHNR and FQNEAQ (reference sequence). This CDR3 is built from 15 residues. Trimming at V came to 4 bases and at J to 4 bases, leaving 5 bases not matched to a gene. The chain's CDR3 is CASSSGGGPTGELFF. The DNA of the CDR3 is TGTGCCAGCAGCTCCGGCGGGGGGCCCACCGGGGAGCTGTTTTTT.

The V call is TRBV5-1, the J call TRBJ1-2, with 9 bases lining up with TRBD1. CDR1 and CDR2 from the germline V gene are SGHRS and YFSETQ. This CDR3 is built from 14 residues. V was pared by 4 bases and J by 8 bases, with 9 bases of the junction left unmatched. CDR3 DNA: TGCGCCAGCAGCCCGGGACAGGGAACTTTCGGCTACACCTTC. Its translation is CASSPGQGTFGYTF.

V gene TRBV6-4 combines with J gene TRBJ1-5; weak D call: TRBD1 (5 bases). This CDR3 has 14 amino acids. Germline loops: CDR1 MRHNA, CDR2 SNTAGT. V dropped 0 bases and J dropped 4 bases, with 7 bases sitting between them. CDR3 DNA sequence: TGTGCCAGCAGTGACTCATCAGGGAATCAGCCCCAGCATTTT. Its protein is CASSDSSGNQPQHF.

This chain links TRBV6-5 with TRBJ2-7; maybe TRBD2 (6 bases). Germline lookup yields CDR1 MNHEY and CDR2 SVGAGI. Trimming cost V 2 bases and J 2 bases, with 10 bases left between them. The CDR3 length is 14 residues. In nucleotides, the CDR3 is TGTGCCAGCAGTTACCGCGGGAATGCCTACGAGCAGTACTTC. This sequence encodes CASSYRGNAYEQYF.

Written as DNA, the CDR3 is TGCGCCAGCAGTGAGTCTCTCAGACATGATGGCTACACCTTC. This codes for CASSESLRHDGYTF. J is TRBJ1-2 and V is TRBV10-1; no definite D call. Germline CDR1 is WNHNN and CDR2 is SYGVQD (reference sequence). There are 14 residues in the CDR3. V was shortened by 0 bases and J by 6 bases, with 11 bases between the two germline ends.

The chain carries TRBV3-1 (or the pseudogene TRBV3-2) and TRBJ1-6; D gene unclear. V was shortened by 0 bases and J by 10 bases, with 4 bases between the two germline ends. Germline lookup yields CDR1 LGHDT and CDR2 YNNKEL (reference sequence). The CDR3 extends over 12 amino acids. This CDR3 is CASSQDRSPLHF. CDR3 nucleotide sequence: TGTGCCAGCAGCCAAGATCGGTCACCCCTCCACTTT.

The chain combines TRBV6-6 with TRBJ1-1; D not certain. CDR3 length equals 12 residues. Looked up from germline, CDR1 is MNHNY and CDR2 is SVGAGI (reference sequence). V was clipped by 6 bases and J by 3 bases, with 8 bases between them. CDR3 coding DNA: TGTGCCAGCAGCCCCTACCACACTGAAGCTTTCTTT. It translates to CASSPYHTEAFF.

The V and J genes are TRBV10-2 and TRBJ1-2; D remains ambiguous. CDR3 length: 17 amino acids. Germline V gene data show CDR1 as WSHSY and CDR2 as SAAADI. V dropped 0 bases and J dropped 4 bases, with 18 bases sitting between them. CDR3 amino acids: CASSESPSHLRGYGYTF. CDR3 sequence (DNA): TGCGCCAGCAGTGAGTCACCTTCACACCTAAGAGGCTATGGCTACACCTTC.